The 8 T cell receptor beta chains below all came from one sample that was sequenced in a study of cytomegalovirus exposure and HLA in healthy donors. Primers: 60 Vbeta forward and 13 Jbeta reverse. The repertoire was sequenced with immunoSEQ multiplex PCR; TCRdb's copy has only in-frame clones and lacks some. The sample consists of about 160,000 clones, more than 70% of them appearing once. Sequenced material: PBMCs. The source of these receptors is a man between 60 and 75 years old in good health and CMV-seronegative.

This clone has only a few counts. The chain joins TRBV5-1 to TRBJ2-2, with 8 bases identical to TRBD2. The J segment lost 5 bases and the V segment lost 4 bases, leaving 13 bases of the junction unmatched. The CDR3 spans 17 residues. Germline lookup yields CDR1 SGHRS and CDR2 YFSETQ. The CDR3 protein is CASSISPAGGGTGELFF. CDR3 sequence (DNA): TGCGCCAGCAGCATCTCCCCCGCGGGGGGAGGGACCGGGGAGCTGTTTTTT.

The chain links TRBV6-1 to TRBJ2-5, with 9 bases that match TRBD2. Germline V gene data show CDR1 as MNHNS and CDR2 as SASEGT. The V gene end was trimmed by 6 bases and the J gene end by 0 bases; junction bases not matched to a gene: 5. The CDR3 contains 15 residues. CDR3 residues: CASRGTSRYQETQYF. CDR3 DNA: TGTGCCAGCAGAGGGACTAGCAGGTACCAAGAGACCCAGTACTTC.

V and J are TRBV5-1 and TRBJ2-6, with D tentatively TRBD2 (6 bases). CDR3 length equals 15 residues. The V gene's germline CDR1 is SGHRS and CDR2 YFSETQ. V was trimmed by 3 bases and J by 0 bases, leaving 7 bases between them. The CDR3 bases are TGCGCCAGCAGCTCCGGGGGCTCTGGGGCCAACGTCCTGACTTTC. Translated, it gives CASSSGGSGANVLTF.

The chain is built from TRBV7-9 and TRBJ2-7; 11 nucleotides agree with TRBD2. Germline assignment: CDR1 SEHNR and CDR2 FQNEAQ (reference sequence). The junction had 7 bases not matched to a gene; V was cut back by 5 bases and J by 1 base. The CDR3 is 16 residues long. The CDR3 nucleotides read TGTGCCAGCAGCCATCCCCGACTAGCGGGGTCCTACGAGCAGTACTTC. Amino acid sequence: CASSHPRLAGSYEQYF.

The chain carries TRBV19 and TRBJ2-1, with 7 bases lining up with TRBD2. The CDR3 totals 14 residues. Germline values: CDR1 LNHDA, CDR2 SQIVND (reference sequence). The V gene end was trimmed by 7 bases and the J gene end by 5 bases; junction bases not matched to a gene: 8. As DNA, the CDR3 is TGTGCCAGTACCATTGGGACTAACAACAATGAGCAGTTCTTC. Its translation: CASTIGTNNNEQFF.

The gene calls are TRBV2 and TRBJ2-6; D is perhaps TRBD1 (5 bases). The V and J ends lost 3 bases and 0 bases respectively, with 18 bases between them. This CDR3 spans 19 amino acids. Germline V gene data show CDR1 as SNHLY and CDR2 as FYNNEI. CDR3 in amino acids: CASSEDVMGLSSGANVLTF. The CDR3 region has the DNA TGTGCCAGCAGTGAGGACGTCATGGGGCTTAGCTCTGGGGCCAACGTCCTGACTTTC.

The chain couples TRBV6-5 to TRBJ2-2, with 7 positions matching TRBD2. Germline V gene lookup returns CDR1 MNHEY and CDR2 SVGAGI. Germline trimming cut 8 bases from V and 2 bases from J; bases unmatched to any gene: 5. The CDR3 totals 14 residues. CDR3 loop: CASGRDYNTGELFF. The CDR3 bases are TGTGCCAGCGGTCGGGACTACAACACCGGGGAGCTGTTTTTT.

This clone was counted only a few times. The rearrangement links TRBV12-5 to TRBJ2-7; 10 bases agree with TRBD1. The CDR3 sequence is 13 residues long. V was pared by 7 bases and J by 6 bases, with 6 bases of the junction left unmatched. Per the germline V gene, CDR1 is LGHNT and CDR2 is FRNRAP. The CDR3: CASAWDRGVEQYF. The CDR3 DNA is TGTGCTAGTGCCTGGGACAGGGGAGTCGAGCAGTACTTC.